The 5 T cell receptor beta chains presented below share a single source sample, sequenced in a study of T cell responses to AZD1222 COVID-19 vaccine. TCRdb's table, derived via immunoSEQ multiplex PCR, lists solely in-frame clones and lacks some. The table lists some 120,000 clones, roughly 87% of them singletons, with 7.5% in the top ten. The sample was peripheral blood, taken on day 0 of AZD1222 vaccination. These receptors came from an adult in good health.

The V gene is TRBV14, the J gene TRBJ2-1; 7 positions match TRBD1. The CDR3 covers 13 residues. From germline, CDR1 is SGHDN and CDR2 FVKESK. J gave up 5 bases and V 4 bases, and 2 bases lay outside the gene matches. DNA of the CDR3: TGTGCCAGCAGCCTACAGGGGCACAATGAGCAGTTCTTC. Protein: CASSLQGHNEQFF.

The V and J genes are TRBV5-4 and TRBJ2-7, with D possibly matching TRBD1 (6 bases). Germline loops: CDR1 SGHNT, CDR2 YYREEE (reference sequence). The CDR3 contains 16 residues. V was shortened by 0 bases and J by 3 bases, with 16 bases between the two germline ends. Here the CDR3 reads CASSLDLQGFIYEQYF. The DNA of the CDR3 is TGTGCCAGCAGCTTGGACCTACAGGGATTCATCTACGAGCAGTACTTC. The variable domain in full, with the rest retrieved from reference TRBV5-4 and TRBJ2-7, is ETGVTQSPTHLIKTRGQQVTLRCSSQSGHNTVSWYQQALGQGPQFIFQYYREEENGRGNFPPRFSGLQFPNYSSELNVNALELDDSALYLCASSLDLQGFIYEQYFGPGTRLTVT.

J is TRBJ1-5 and V is TRBV28; 8 nucleotides line up with TRBD1. V lost 6 bases, J lost 4 bases, and 5 bases stayed unmatched. Germline V CDR1 and CDR2: MDHEN, SYDVKM. The CDR3 covers 14 residues. In DNA form, the CDR3 reads TGTGCCAGCAGCCCCGGACAGGGAAATCAGCCCCAGCATTTT. This codes for CASSPGQGNQPQHF.

This chain joins TRBV2 and TRBJ2-5; no clear D. With 5 bases removed from V and 5 bases from J, the gap between germline ends came to 3 bases. Germline CDR1 is SNHLY and CDR2 is FYNNEI. This CDR3 spans 10 amino acids. The CDR3 here is CASSKETQYF. DNA of the CDR3: TGTGCCAGCAGTAAGGAGACCCAGTACTTC.

The gene calls are TRBV5-4 and TRBJ2-1; maybe TRBD2 (5 bases). With 4 bases removed from V and 6 bases from J, the gap between germline ends came to 20 bases. The CDR3 spans 16 residues. Germline CDR1 and CDR2: SGHNT and YYREEE (reference sequence). The CDR3 coding sequence is TGTGCCAGCAGCACCATCGGACTTCTCCGGGGCAATGAGCAGTTCTTC. This codes for CASSTIGLLRGNEQFF.